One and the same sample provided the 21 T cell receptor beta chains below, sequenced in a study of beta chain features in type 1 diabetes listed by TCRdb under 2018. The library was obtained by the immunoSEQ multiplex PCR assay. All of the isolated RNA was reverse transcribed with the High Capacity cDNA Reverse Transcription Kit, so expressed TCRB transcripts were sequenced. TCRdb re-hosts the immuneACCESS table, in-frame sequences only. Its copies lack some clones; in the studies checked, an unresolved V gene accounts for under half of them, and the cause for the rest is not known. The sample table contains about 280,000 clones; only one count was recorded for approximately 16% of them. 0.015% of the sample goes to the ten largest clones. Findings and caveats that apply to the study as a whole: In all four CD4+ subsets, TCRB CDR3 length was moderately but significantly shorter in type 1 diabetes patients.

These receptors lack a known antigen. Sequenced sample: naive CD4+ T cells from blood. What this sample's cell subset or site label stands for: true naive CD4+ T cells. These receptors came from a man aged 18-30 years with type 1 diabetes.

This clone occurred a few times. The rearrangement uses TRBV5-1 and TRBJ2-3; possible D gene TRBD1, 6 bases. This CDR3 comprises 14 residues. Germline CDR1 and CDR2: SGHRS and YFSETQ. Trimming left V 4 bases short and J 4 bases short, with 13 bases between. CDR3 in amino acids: CASSNSRGSDTQYF. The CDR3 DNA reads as TGCGCCAGCAGCAATTCCAGGGGATCAGATACGCAGTATTTT. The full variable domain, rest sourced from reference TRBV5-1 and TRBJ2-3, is KAGVTQTPRYLIKTRGQQVTLSCSPISGHRSVSWYQQTPGQGLQFLFEYFSETQRNKGNFPGRFSGRQFSNSRSEMNVSTLELGDSALYLCASSNSRGSDTQYFGPGTRLTVL.

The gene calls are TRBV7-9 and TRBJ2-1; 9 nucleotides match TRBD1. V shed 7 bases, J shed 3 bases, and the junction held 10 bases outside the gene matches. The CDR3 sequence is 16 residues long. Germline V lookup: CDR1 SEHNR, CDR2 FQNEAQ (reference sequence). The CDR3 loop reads CASKPGQGTRYNEQFF. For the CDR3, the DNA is TGTGCCAGCAAACCGGGACAGGGAACCCGCTACAATGAGCAGTTCTTC.

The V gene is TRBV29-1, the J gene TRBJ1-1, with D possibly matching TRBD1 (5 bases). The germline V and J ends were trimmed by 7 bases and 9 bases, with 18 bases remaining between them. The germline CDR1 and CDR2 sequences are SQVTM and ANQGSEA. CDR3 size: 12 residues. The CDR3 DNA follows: TGCAGCGCCAAGATAGGGGACTACAAAGCTTTCTTT. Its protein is CSAKIGDYKAFF.

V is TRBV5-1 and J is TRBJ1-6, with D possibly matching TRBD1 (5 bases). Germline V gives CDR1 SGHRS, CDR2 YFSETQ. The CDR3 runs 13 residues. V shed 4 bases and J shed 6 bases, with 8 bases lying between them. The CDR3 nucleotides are TGCGCCAGCAGCAGGGGTGGTAATTCACCCCTCCACTTT. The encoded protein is CASSRGGNSPLHF. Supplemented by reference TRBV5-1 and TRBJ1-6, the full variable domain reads KAGVTQTPRYLIKTRGQQVTLSCSPISGHRSVSWYQQTPGQGLQFLFEYFSETQRNKGNFPGRFSGRQFSNSRSEMNVSTLELGDSALYLCASSRGGNSPLHFGNGTRLTVT.

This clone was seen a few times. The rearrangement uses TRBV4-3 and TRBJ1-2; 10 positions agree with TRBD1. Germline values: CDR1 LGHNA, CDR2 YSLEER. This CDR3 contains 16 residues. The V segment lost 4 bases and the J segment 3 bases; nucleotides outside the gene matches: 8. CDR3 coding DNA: TGCGCCAGCAGCCGAGACCGGGACAGGGGACACTATGGCTACACCTTC. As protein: CASSRDRDRGHYGYTF.

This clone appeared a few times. CDR3 sequence reads: CALGGTTTYEQYF. CDR3 bases: TGTGCGTTGGGGGGGACTACGACCTACGAGCAGTACTTC. The V and J genes are TRBV28 and TRBJ2-7, with 7 positions matching TRBD2. This CDR3 is built from 13 residues. CDR1 is MDHEN, CDR2 SYDVKM, per germline.

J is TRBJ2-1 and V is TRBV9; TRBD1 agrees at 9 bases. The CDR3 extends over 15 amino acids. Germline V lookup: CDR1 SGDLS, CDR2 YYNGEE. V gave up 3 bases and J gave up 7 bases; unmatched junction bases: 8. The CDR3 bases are TGTGCCAGCAGCGAACGGGACAGGGCCTCAAATGAGCAGTTCTTC. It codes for CASSERDRASNEQFF.

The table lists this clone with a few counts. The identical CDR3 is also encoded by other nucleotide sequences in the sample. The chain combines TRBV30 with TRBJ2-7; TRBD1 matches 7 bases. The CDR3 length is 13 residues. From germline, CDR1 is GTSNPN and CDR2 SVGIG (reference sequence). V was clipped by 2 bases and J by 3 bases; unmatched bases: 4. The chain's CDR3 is CAWSRQGSYEQYF. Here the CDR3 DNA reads TGTGCCTGGAGTCGACAGGGTAGCTACGAGCAGTACTTC.

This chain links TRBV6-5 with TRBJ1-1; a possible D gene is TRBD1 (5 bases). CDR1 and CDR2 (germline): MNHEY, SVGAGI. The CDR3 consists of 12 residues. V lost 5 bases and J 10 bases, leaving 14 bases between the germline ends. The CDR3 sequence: CASSTPGLPAFF. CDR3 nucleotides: TGTGCCAGCAGTACCCCGGGACTCCCAGCTTTCTTT.

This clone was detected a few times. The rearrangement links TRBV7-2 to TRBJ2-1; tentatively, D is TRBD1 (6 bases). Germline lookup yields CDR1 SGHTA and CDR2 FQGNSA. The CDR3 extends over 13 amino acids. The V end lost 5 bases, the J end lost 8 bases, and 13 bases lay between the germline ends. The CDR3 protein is CASSPGTSDEQFF. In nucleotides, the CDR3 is TGTGCCAGCAGCCCCGGGACATCGGATGAGCAGTTCTTC.

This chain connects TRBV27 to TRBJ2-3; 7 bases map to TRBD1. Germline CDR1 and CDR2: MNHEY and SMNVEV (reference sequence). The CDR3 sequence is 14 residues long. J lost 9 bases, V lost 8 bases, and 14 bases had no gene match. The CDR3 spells CASRRQGRTGTQYF. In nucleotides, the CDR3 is TGTGCCAGCCGCCGACAGGGTCGGACCGGAACGCAGTATTTT.

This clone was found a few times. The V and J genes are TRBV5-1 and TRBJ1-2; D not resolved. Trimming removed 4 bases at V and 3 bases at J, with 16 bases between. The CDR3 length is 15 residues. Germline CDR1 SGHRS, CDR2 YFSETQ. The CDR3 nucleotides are TGCGCCAGCAGCCGCACGGGAGTTATCGACTATGGCTACACCTTC. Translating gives CASSRTGVIDYGYTF.

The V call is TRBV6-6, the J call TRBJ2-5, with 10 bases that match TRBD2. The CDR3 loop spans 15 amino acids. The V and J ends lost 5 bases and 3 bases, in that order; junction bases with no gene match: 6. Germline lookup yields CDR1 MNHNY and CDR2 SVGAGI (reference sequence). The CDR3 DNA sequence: TGTGCCAGCAGTAGCGGGAGGGGTAATAAAGAGACCCAGTACTTC. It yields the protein CASSSGRGNKETQYF.

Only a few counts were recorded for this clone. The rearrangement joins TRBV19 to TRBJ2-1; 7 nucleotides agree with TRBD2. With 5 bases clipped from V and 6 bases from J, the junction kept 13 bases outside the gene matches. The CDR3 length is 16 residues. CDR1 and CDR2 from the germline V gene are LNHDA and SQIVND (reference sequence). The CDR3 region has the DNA TGTGCCAGTAGTCCTCGGACTAGTCCGTGGGGCAATGAGCAGTTCTTC. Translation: CASSPRTSPWGNEQFF.

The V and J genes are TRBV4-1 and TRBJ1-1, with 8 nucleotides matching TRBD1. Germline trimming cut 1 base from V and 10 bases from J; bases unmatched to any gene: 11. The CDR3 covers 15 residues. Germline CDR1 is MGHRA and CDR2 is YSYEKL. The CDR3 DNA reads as TGCGCCAGCAGCCAAGTTGGCCAGGGGGCCGGTAGAGCTTTCTTT. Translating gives CASSQVGQGAGRAFF.

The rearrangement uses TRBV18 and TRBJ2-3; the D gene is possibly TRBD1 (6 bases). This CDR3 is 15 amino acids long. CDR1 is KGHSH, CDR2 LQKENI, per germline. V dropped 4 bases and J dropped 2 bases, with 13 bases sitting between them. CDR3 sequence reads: CASSRPGQYTDTQYF. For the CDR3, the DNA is TGTGCCAGCTCACGACCAGGACAGTACACAGATACGCAGTATTTT.

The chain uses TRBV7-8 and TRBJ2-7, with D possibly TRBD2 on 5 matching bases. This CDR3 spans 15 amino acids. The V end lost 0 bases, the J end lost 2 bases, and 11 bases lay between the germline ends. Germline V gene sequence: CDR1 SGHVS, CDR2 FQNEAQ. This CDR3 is CASSLAPGTTYEQYF. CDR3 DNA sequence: TGTGCCAGCAGCTTAGCTCCGGGAACCACCTACGAGCAGTACTTC. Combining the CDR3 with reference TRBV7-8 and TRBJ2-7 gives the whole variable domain GAGVSQSPRYKVAKRGQDVALRCDPISGHVSLFWYQQALGQGPEFLTYFQNEAQLDKSGLPSDRFFAERPEGSVSTLKIQRTQQEDSAVYLCASSLAPGTTYEQYFGPGTRLTVT.

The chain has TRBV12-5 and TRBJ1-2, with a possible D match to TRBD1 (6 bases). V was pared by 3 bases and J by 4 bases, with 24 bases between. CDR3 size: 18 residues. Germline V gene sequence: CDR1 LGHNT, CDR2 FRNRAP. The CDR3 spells CASGLSSGTRGIGYGYTF. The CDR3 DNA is TGTGCTAGTGGTTTAAGCTCCGGGACAAGAGGCATCGGCTATGGCTACACCTTC.

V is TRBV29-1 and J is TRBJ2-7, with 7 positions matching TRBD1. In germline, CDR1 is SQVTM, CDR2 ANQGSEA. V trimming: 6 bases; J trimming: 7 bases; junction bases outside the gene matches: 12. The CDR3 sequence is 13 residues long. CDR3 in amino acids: CSVSGTVLQEQYF. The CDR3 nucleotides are TGCAGCGTCTCCGGGACAGTCCTCCAGGAGCAGTACTTC.

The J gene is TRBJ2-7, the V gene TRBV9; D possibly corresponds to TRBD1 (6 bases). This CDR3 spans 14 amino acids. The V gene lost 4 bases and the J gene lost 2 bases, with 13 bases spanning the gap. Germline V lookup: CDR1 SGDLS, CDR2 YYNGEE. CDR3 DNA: TGTGCCAGCAGCTTAAGTCAGGGGCCCTACGAGCAGTACTTC. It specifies CASSLSQGPYEQYF.

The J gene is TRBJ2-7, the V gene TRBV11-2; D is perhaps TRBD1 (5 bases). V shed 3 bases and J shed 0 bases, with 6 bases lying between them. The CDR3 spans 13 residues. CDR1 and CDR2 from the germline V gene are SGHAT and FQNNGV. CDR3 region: CASSLDNSYEQYF. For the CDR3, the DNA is TGTGCCAGCAGCTTGGACAACTCCTACGAGCAGTACTTC.